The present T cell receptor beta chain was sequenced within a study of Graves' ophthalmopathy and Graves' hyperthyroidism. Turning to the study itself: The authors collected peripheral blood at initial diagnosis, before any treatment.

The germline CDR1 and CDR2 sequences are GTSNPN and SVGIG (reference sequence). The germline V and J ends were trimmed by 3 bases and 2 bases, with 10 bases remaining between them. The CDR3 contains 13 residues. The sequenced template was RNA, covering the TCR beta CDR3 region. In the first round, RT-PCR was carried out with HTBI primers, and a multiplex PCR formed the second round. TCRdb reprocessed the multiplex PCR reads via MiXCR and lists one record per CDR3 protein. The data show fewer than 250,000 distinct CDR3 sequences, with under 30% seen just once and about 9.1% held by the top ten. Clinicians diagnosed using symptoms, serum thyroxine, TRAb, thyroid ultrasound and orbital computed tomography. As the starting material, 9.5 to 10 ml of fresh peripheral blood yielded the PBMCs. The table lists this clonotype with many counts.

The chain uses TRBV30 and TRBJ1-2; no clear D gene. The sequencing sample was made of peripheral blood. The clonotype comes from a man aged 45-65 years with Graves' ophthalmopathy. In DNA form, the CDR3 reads TGTGCCTGGAGAAATCTGGGAAACTATGGCTACACCTTC. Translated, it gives CAWRNLGNYGYTF. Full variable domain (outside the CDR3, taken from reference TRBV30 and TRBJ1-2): SQTIHQWPATLVQPVGSPLSLECTVEGTSNPNLYWYRQAAGRGLQLLFYSVGIGQISSEVPQNLSASRPQDRQFILSSKKLLLSDSGFYLCAWRNLGNYGYTFGSGTRLTVV.